Listed below are T cell receptor beta chains from one sample, sequenced in a study of blood T cell repertoires in COVID-19. Profiling relied on immunoSEQ multiplex PCR, and the TCRdb table lists in-frame clones only, not all of them. The repertoire holds almost 250,000 clones, approximately 85% seen once, with around 10% in the top ten. Sequencing was done on a sample of PBMCs or T cells enriched from blood (not recorded which). All receptors derive from a woman aged 45 to 65 with acute COVID-19. The CDR3 runs from the conserved cysteine through the conserved F or W. The D gene is left open where the match is weak. For some rows the clone size is stated as once, few or many, or as a class when expanded; others skip it.

J gene | D gene | V gene | clone size | CDR3 protein | CDR3 DNA
TRBJ1-5 | TRBD1 | TRBV30 | . | CAWTKGQGSNQPQHF | TGTGCCTGGACCAAGGGACAGGGCTCCAATCAGCCCCAGCATTTT
TRBJ1-5 | TRBD1 | TRBV18 | . | CASSRRDSGSIQHF | TGTGCCAGCTCACGCCGGGACAGCGGGTCGATTCAGCATTTT
TRBJ2-2 | . | TRBV9 | . | CASSVETTGTGELFF | TGTGCCAGCAGCGTTGAGACTACGGGCACCGGGGAGCTGTTTTTT
TRBJ1-2 | . | TRBV4-2 | . | CASSQDTANYGYTF | TGTGCCAGCAGCCAAGATACGGCTAACTATGGCTACACCTTC
TRBJ1-1 | TRBD1 | TRBV5-1 | . | CASSLVPGTAVSEAFF | TGCGCCAGCAGCTTAGTGCCCGGGACAGCCGTTTCTGAAGCTTTCTTT
TRBJ1-5 | . | TRBV4-3 | . | CASSQVIGGTQPQHF | TGCGCCAGCAGCCAAGTGATAGGGGGAACTCAGCCCCAGCATTTT
TRBJ1-1 | . | TRBV14 | few | CASSQAKTGLTEAFF | TGTGCCAGCAGCCAAGCGAAAACAGGGTTAACTGAAGCTTTCTTT
TRBJ2-7 | . | TRBV18 | many | CASSPPSGSPYEQYF | TGTGCCAGCTCACCACCATCCGGGAGCCCCTACGAGCAGTACTTC
TRBJ1-2 | TRBD1 | TRBV7-3 | . | CASSPRQGASHGYTF | TGTGCCAGCAGTCCCCGACAGGGGGCCAGTCATGGCTACACCTTC
TRBJ1-6 | . | TRBV30 | . | CAWSPGSGSPLHF | TGTGCCTGGAGTCCAGGGTCGGGTTCACCCCTCCACTTT
TRBJ1-2 | TRBD1 | TRBV2 | . | CASRPGQHGYTF | TGTGCCAGCAGACCGGGACAGCATGGCTACACCTTC
TRBJ1-2 | . | TRBV6-5 | . | CASSYIRNSLTF | TGTGCCAGCAGTTATATCAGGAACAGCTTGACCTTC
TRBJ2-1 | TRBD2 | TRBV19 | . | CASSIGTSGGTEQFF | TGTGCCAGTAGTATAGGGACTAGCGGGGGGACTGAGCAGTTCTTC
TRBJ2-6 | TRBD1 | TRBV5-4 | . | CASSVQGSGANVLTF | TGTGCCAGCAGCGTACAGGGGTCTGGGGCCAACGTCCTGACTTTC
TRBJ1-1 | TRBD1 | TRBV19 | . | CASSPRQGGTEAFF | TGTGCCAGTAGTCCGCGCCAGGGGGGCACTGAAGCTTTCTTT
TRBJ1-1 | . | TRBV7-9 | . | CASSPGQSSVTEAFF | TGTGCCAGCAGCCCAGGACAGTCGAGCGTTACTGAAGCTTTCTTT
TRBJ1-4 | . | TRBV5-4 | . | CASSLMGGAATNEKLFF | TGTGCCAGCAGCTTGATGGGGGGGGCGGCAACTAATGAAAAACTGTTTTTT
TRBJ2-7 | TRBD2 | TRBV20-1 | . | CSASPTSGGVRYF | TGCAGTGCTAGTCCCACTAGCGGGGGGGTGCGGTACTTC
TRBJ2-5 | TRBD1 | TRBV6-1 | . | CASSEGYLGQGIQETQYF | TGTGCCAGCAGTGAAGGGTATCTCGGACAGGGAATCCAAGAGACCCAGTACTTC
TRBJ2-3 | TRBD2 | TRBV30 | . | CASGVGGGSTDTQYF | TGTGCCTCTGGAGTTGGCGGGGGGTCCACAGATACGCAGTATTTT
TRBJ1-1 | TRBD1 | TRBV15 | few | CATSSREGAAEAFF | TGTGCCACCAGCTCCCGTGAGGGGGCAGCTGAAGCTTTCTTT
TRBJ2-7 | . | TRBV6-2/TRBV6-3 | once | CASSRGTLNSEQYF | TGTGCCAGCAGTCGTGGGACTCTCAATTCGGAGCAGTACTTC
TRBJ1-3 | TRBD1 | TRBV7-9 | . | CASSPRQGSAGNTIYF | TGTGCCAGCAGCCCACGACAGGGTAGTGCTGGAAACACCATATATTTT
TRBJ2-7 | TRBD1 | TRBV19 | few | CASSSRTGGSSEQYF | TGTGCCAGTAGTTCCAGGACAGGGGGGTCCTCCGAGCAGTACTTC
TRBJ1-3 | . | TRBV7-7 | . | CASSLAAGSGNTIYF | TGTGCTAGCAGCTTAGCGGCAGGCTCTGGAAACACCATATATTTT
TRBJ2-3 | . | TRBV5-5 | . | CASSWEQGRAADTQYF | TGTGCCAGCAGCTGGGAACAGGGCCGCGCGGCAGATACGCAGTATTTT
TRBJ2-7 | TRBD1 | TRBV27 | . | CASSLGRGPYEQYF | TGTGCCAGCAGTTTAGGCAGGGGGCCCTACGAGCAGTACTTC